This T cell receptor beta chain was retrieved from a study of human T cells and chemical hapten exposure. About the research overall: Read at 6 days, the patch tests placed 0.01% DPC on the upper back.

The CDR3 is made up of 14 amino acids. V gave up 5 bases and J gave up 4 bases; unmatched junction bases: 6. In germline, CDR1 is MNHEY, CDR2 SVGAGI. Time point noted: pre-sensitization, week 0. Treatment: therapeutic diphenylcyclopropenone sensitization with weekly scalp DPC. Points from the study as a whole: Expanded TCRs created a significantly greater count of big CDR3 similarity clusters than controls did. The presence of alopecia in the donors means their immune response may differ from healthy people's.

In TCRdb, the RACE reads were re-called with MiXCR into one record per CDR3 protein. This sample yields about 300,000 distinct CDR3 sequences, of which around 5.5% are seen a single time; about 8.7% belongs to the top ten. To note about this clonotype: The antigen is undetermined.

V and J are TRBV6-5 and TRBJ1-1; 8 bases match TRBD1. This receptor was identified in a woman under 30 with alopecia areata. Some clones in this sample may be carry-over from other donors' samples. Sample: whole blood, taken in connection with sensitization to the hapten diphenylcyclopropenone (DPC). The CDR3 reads CASSPHQGATEAFF. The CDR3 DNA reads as TGTGCCAGCAGTCCACATCAGGGGGCCACTGAAGCTTTCTTT.